Each of the 14 T cell receptor beta chains below was sequenced from the same sample in a study of T-cell memory formation after mild COVID-19. TCRdb ran MiXCR on the 5' RACE reads and lists one entry per CDR3 protein. The sample has 150,000 or so distinct CDR3 sequences, approximately 25% seen once; the top ten hold roughly 25%. The specimen sequenced was PBMCs or a T cell subset sorted from them (not recorded which). The source of these receptors is an adult woman who had mild COVID-19 (a few samples of this study predate the infection). Cell type and time point are not known.

CDR3: CASLRGAEQYF. In DNA form, the CDR3 reads TGTGCCAGCCTCAGAGGGGCCGAGCAGTACTTC. The J gene is TRBJ2-7, the V gene TRBV11-2; D tentatively reads TRBD1 or TRBD2 (5 bases each). Trimming shortened V by 8 bases and J by 6 bases, and 11 bases separated the two germline ends. This CDR3 contains 11 residues. CDR1 SGHAT and CDR2 FQNNGV come from the germline V gene.

The gene calls are TRBV12-3 or TRBV12-4 and TRBJ2-7; 8 nucleotides agree with TRBD2. Unmatched junction bases numbered 12, after V lost 5 bases and J lost 3 bases. The CDR3 totals 16 residues. CDR3: CASSTRSGSTDYEQYF. The CDR3 nucleotides are TGTGCCAGCAGTACACGAAGCGGGAGCACCGACTACGAGCAGTACTTC.

CDR3 nucleotides: TGCGCCAGCAGCTGGGCTATTGAGGGGTACGAGCAGTACTTC. Protein product: CASSWAIEGYEQYF. The chain recombines TRBV5-1 with TRBJ2-7; TRBD1 or TRBD2 may be the D gene (5 bases each). V shed 3 bases and J shed 4 bases, with 14 bases lying between them. Looked up from germline, CDR1 is SGHRS and CDR2 is YFSETQ. This CDR3 comprises 14 residues.

The V gene is TRBV9, the J gene TRBJ2-3; weak D call: TRBD2 (5 bases). Germline V gene lookup returns CDR1 SGDLS and CDR2 YYNGEE. The CDR3 is made up of 15 amino acids. Trimming removed 5 bases from V and 0 bases from J, with 13 bases in between. This CDR3 is CASSLRTHSTDTQYF. Written as DNA, the CDR3 is TGTGCCAGCAGTTTGAGGACTCATAGCACAGATACGCAGTATTTT.

The sample holds a few counts of this clonotype. V usage is TRBV7-2 and J usage is TRBJ2-7; a weak D match, TRBD1 (6 bases). V was pared by 4 bases and J by 1 base, with 14 bases between. The CDR3 has 15 residues. The V gene's germline CDR1 is SGHTA and CDR2 FQGNSA. The chain's CDR3 is CASSSDLGGSYEQYF. For the CDR3, the DNA is TGTGCCAGCAGCTCAGATCTAGGGGGATCCTACGAGCAGTACTTC. Combining the CDR3 with reference TRBV7-2 and TRBJ2-7 gives the whole variable domain GAGVSQSPSNKVTEKGKDVELRCDPISGHTALYWYRQSLGQGLEFLIYFQGNSAPDKSGLPSDRFSAERTGGSVSTLTIQRTQQEDSAVYLCASSSDLGGSYEQYFGPGTRLTVT.

This rearrangement joins TRBV7-9 to TRBJ2-1; 11 bases are a match to TRBD2. Germline V lookup: CDR1 SEHNR, CDR2 FQNEAQ (reference sequence). The CDR3 sequence is 14 residues long. Germline trimming cut 4 bases from V and 9 bases from J; bases unmatched to any gene: 5. CDR3 in DNA: TGTGCCAGCAGCTATAGCGGGAGGGCCAGTGAGCAGTTCTTC. It codes for CASSYSGRASEQFF.

The chain carries TRBV6-5 and TRBJ2-6; D unresolved. Per the germline V gene, CDR1 is MNHEY and CDR2 is SVGAGI. V lost 2 bases and J lost 3, with 5 bases in between. The CDR3 has 14 residues. This CDR3 reads CASSYSDGANVLTF. CDR3 in DNA: TGTGCCAGCAGTTACAGTGATGGGGCCAACGTCCTGACTTTC.

This chain connects TRBV27 to TRBJ1-1; TRBD1 is a possible D gene (5 bases). The V and J ends lost 7 bases and 1 base respectively, with 16 bases between them. The CDR3 is 15 amino acids. In germline, CDR1 is MNHEY, CDR2 SMNVEV (reference sequence). The CDR3 spells CASKTSEGWNTEAFF. CDR3 in DNA: TGTGCCAGCAAAACGAGTGAGGGGTGGAACACTGAAGCTTTCTTT.

At least ten counts were recorded for this clonotype. The V gene is TRBV4-1, the J gene TRBJ2-7; 8 nucleotides align to TRBD1. The CDR3 totals 14 residues. Germline assignment: CDR1 MGHRA and CDR2 YSYEKL. Trimming at V came to 1 base and at J to 1 base, leaving 0 bases not matched to a gene. The CDR3 nucleotides are TGCGCCAGCAGCCAAGGACAGGGGTCCTACGAGCAGTACTTC. Its translation is CASSQGQGSYEQYF.

The chain uses TRBV28 and TRBJ2-3; D may be TRBD2 (5 bases). Trimming pared 3 bases from V and 6 bases from J, leaving 16 bases between. Germline CDR1 and CDR2: MDHEN and SYDVKM. CDR3 length equals 15 residues. CDR3 region: CASSFADGVGDTQYF. As DNA, the CDR3 is TGTGCCAGCAGTTTTGCGGACGGGGTAGGGGATACGCAGTATTTT.

This clonotype showed up just a few times. The chain uses TRBV4-1 and TRBJ2-5, with 7 bases lining up with TRBD2. The CDR3 covers 14 residues. V lost 4 bases and J lost 3; bases outside the gene matches: 5. Germline assignment: CDR1 MGHRA and CDR2 YSYEKL. This chain's CDR3 is CASSPGAGEETQYF. CDR3 bases: TGCGCCAGCAGCCCGGGCGCGGGGGAAGAGACCCAGTACTTC.

This chain uses TRBV4-2 with TRBJ1-1; D remains ambiguous. V lost 7 bases to trimming and J lost 0 bases, with 9 bases between them. The V gene's germline CDR1 is LGHNA and CDR2 YNFKEQ. This CDR3 spans 13 amino acids. The CDR3, as DNA: TGTGCCAGCACCACAGAGTTGAACACTGAAGCTTTCTTT. Translated: CASTTELNTEAFF.

This clonotype was observed a handful of times. The chain has TRBV12-3 or TRBV12-4 and TRBJ2-6; D may match TRBD1 or TRBD2 (5 bases each). V lost 5 bases and J lost 4, with 21 bases in between. This CDR3 comprises 18 residues. This CDR3 is CASSPHLYGGAGANVLTF. As DNA, the CDR3 is TGTGCCAGCAGTCCACATTTGTATGGGGGTGCGGGGGCCAACGTCCTGACTTTC.

This clonotype was counted between two and nine times. This chain links TRBV7-9 with TRBJ2-1, with D possibly being TRBD2 (7 bases). CDR1 and CDR2 from the germline V gene are SEHNR and FQNEAQ (reference sequence). The CDR3 is 17 amino acids. Trimming cost V 5 bases and J 2 bases, with 19 bases left between them. Here the CDR3 reads CASSTRGGGAPYNEQFF. DNA for the CDR3: TGTGCCAGCAGCACCCGAGGAGGGGGGGCCCCCTACAATGAGCAGTTCTTC.